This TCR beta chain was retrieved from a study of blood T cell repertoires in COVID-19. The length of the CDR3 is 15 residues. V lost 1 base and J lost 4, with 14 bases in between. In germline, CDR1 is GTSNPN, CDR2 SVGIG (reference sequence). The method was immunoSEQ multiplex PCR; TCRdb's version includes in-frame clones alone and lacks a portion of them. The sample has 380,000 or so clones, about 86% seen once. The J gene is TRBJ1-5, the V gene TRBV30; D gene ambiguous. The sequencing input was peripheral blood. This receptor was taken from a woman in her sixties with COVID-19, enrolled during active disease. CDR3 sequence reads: CAWSAVGRNNQPQHF. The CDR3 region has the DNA TGTGCCTGGAGTGCCGTCGGCAGGAATAATCAGCCCCAGCATTTT.